This T cell receptor (beta chain) emerged from a study of T cells in Graves' hyperthyroidism and ophthalmopathy. Amplified TCR beta CDR3 regions derived from RNA transcripts. A first-round RT-PCR of the TCR CDR3 used the HTBI primer set. Via MiXCR, TCRdb re-called the multiplex PCR reads, giving one row per CDR3 protein. This sample has fewer than 450,000 distinct CDR3 sequences, with about 15% found just once. This clonotype came up many times. Germline V gene data show CDR1 as MNHNS and CDR2 as SASEGT. The CDR3 totals 15 residues. Unmatched junction bases numbered 6, after V lost 3 bases and J lost 5 bases.

This TCR was recovered from a woman aged 25 to 45 with Graves' hyperthyroidism that later progressed to Graves' ophthalmopathy. The sequenced sample was blood. The J gene is TRBJ2-5, the V gene TRBV6-1; 10 bases map to TRBD1. The CDR3 loop is CASSERGTGVETQYF. The CDR3, as DNA: TGTGCCAGCAGTGAGAGAGGGACAGGGGTGGAGACCCAGTACTTC.